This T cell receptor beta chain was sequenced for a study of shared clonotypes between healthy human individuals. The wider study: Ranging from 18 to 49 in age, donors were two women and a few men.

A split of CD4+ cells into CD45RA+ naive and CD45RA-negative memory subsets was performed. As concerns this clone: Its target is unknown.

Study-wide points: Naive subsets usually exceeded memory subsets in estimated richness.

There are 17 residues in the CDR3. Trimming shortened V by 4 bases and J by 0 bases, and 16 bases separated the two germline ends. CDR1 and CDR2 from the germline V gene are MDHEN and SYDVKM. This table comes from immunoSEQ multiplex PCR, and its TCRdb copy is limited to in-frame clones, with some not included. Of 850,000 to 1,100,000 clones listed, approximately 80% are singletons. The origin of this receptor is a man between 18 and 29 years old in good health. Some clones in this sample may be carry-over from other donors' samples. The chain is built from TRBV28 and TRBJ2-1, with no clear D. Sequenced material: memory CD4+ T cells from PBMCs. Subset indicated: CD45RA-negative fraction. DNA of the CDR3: TGTGCCAGCAGTTCGCCGCCATCCCCTAGCTCCTACAATGAGCAGTTCTTC. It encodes CASSSPPSPSSYNEQFF.